This T cell receptor (beta chain) was captured by sequencing in a study of long-term antiretroviral therapy in people with HIV (dated by TCRdb to the early 2020s). About the investigation overall: The earliest samples were collected about a decade before the 2015 WHO recommendation for immediate ART, when ART was typically delayed until CD4 counts fell. This retrospective serial study examined whether starting ART and sustained HIV suppression were associated with changes in the composition and diversity of the TRB repertoire in peripheral blood. The cohort contributed 150 to 200 cryopreserved PBMC samples from 30 adults with confirmed HIV infection, collected serially over a mean of 6 years (range 1-12). Of the approximately 30 participants with HIV, about a dozen were female. No cross-contamination during QIAcube processing was seen in test extractions of a monoclonal T-cell line run alongside 30 to 35 polyclonal samples. Results the study describes overall, beyond this receptor: Unsorted PBMC were profiled instead of sorted CD4+ and CD8+ T cells because pre-ART samples had limited cell numbers. Limited PBMC availability meant only the TCR beta chain was sequenced, without alpha chain pairing. CDR3 length ranges in HIV repertoires were narrower than in controls, and network structure suggested an antigen-experienced repertoire with only a slight naive shift after ART. Starting ART was linked to a significant rise in TRB diversity, yet even after long-term ART the diversity remained significantly lower than in transplant donor controls. The repertoire was dominated across all time points by expanded TRB clones identified before ART initiation, although this dominance was seen to fluctuate and to decrease in many PLHIV after ART. Samples dated from about 2004 to 2018, and the ART regimens used may be less effective than current ones. No data were available on ART adherence, viral resistance or therapy changes, limiting inferences about post-ART repertoire changes.

Notes on this clone: Its cognate antigen has yet to be identified. Per-base quality was not reported, and no clone a single base away is much larger than it.

Participants were included only if at least one PBMC sample before ART initiation and at least two post-ART samples were available. Every participant with HIV received treatment in the United States of America. Before DNA extraction, cryopreserved samples containing about 0.9-11 million PBMC were thawed and washed. At the time of the earliest PBMC sample, participants with HIV were aged between roughly 23 and 60 years. Each participant contributed PBMC samples from 1-4 timepoints before ART initiation and 2-8 timepoints after ART initiation, with a median of 7 samples. For every participant, serial HIV viral load, CD4+ T-cell count, ART history and demographic data were obtained. Genomic DNA was extracted from unsorted PBMC with a Qiagen kit on a QIAcube, with processing performed in batches of 12 samples. The CDR3 measures 19 amino acids from cysteine to phenylalanine. Only the CDR3 part of the read is kept: 57 bases, read in frame from the first base. Per the germline V gene, LGHNA is the CDR1 and YSLEER is the CDR2. The junction shows trimming of 0 bases on V and 2 bases on J, and the gene matches do not reach 11 bases of it.

The immunoSEQ hsTCRB v3.0 assay was used at survey level resolution to sequence the TRB variable region. A depth of about 35,000-50,000 T-cell genomes per sample was targeted for TRB sequencing. TRB libraries were pooled and sequenced on an Illumina MiSeq using a v3 150-cycle kit. Under the source paper's analysis protocol: Repertoire analysis was performed in R inside a reproducible Nextflow workflow that covered QC, data transformation and analysis. LymphoSeq2, an R package for AIRR-Seq data exploration, was used to implement custom analyses. After excluding a handful of samples that yielded fewer than 5000 total TRB sequences, 150 to 200 HIV repertoires remained for analysis. Among the 170 to 200 HIV repertoires that were kept, 59 were collected before ART initiation and about 130 were collected after ART initiation. Repertoires were downsampled to 5000 TRB nucleotide sequences, and summary statistics were averaged over 100 downsampling iterations. Only TRB sequences with CDR3 regions of at least seven amino acids were retained for analysis. Two measures captured diversity: a Shannon entropy-derived clonality score and the Gini coefficient. Repertoire networks linked the top 5000 CDR3 amino acid sequences whenever two sequences differed by an edit distance of one. For TRB CDR3 amino acid sequences, antigen specificity groups and MHC restriction were predicted with GLIPH2. To flag known CMV, EBV, HIV or tissue antigen associations, CDR3 amino acid sequences were matched against VDJdb and McPAS-TCR. Pre-ART, post-ART and control groups were compared with Wilcoxon signed-rank tests and Holm-Bonferroni correction. The table was pulled from immuneACCESS by TCRdb, which kept in-frame rearrangements only. Such tables lose some clones; where checked, under half of the loss comes from unresolved V genes, and the rest has no known cause. V, J and clone size derive from that table, while D and trimming were established from the DNA sequence. This sample gives about 21,000 clones in total; approximately 79% of them show up just once. The ten largest clones add up to roughly a tenth of the sample.

This clonotype was obtained from a woman aged 40 to 55 with HIV. Sample: unsorted PBMCs, taken 4.1 years after starting antiretroviral therapy. The rearranged segments are TRBV4-3 and TRBJ2-3, and 10 junction bases match TRBD2. The CDR3 amino acid sequence is: CASSQDKVAGGRATDTQYF. The nucleotide sequence is given as TGCGCCAGCAGCCAAGATAAGGTAGCGGGGGGCCGCGCCACAGATACGCAGTATTTT.